A selection of T cell receptor beta chains follows, all from one sample in a study of fetal regulatory T cell absence and autoimmunity. TCRdb's table, derived via immunoSEQ multiplex PCR, lists solely in-frame clones and lacks some. The sample records 85,000 to 100,000 clones, around 72% being singletons. Sequencing was performed on pancreas tissue. These receptors all come from a male donor with IPEX syndrome. Both conserved end residues are part of each CDR3. A D gene is named only where the DNA matches it firmly. Size values are once, few and many counts, or a class for expanded clones, and some rows have none.

>TRBV5-1|TRBJ2-5|few|TRBD2
TGCGCCAGCAGCTTGGCCCTTAGCGGCGGGGGAGAGACCCAGTACTTC
CASSLALSGGGETQYF
>TRBV9|TRBJ2-7|.|TRBD1
TGTGCCAGCAGCGTCTCGGGGACAGGGAACTACGAGCAGTACTTC
CASSVSGTGNYEQYF
>TRBV10-2|TRBJ1-5|.|.
TGCGCCAGCAGTGAGTCGACCCCATTAGGGTTGAGCAATCAGCCCCAGCATTTT
CASSESTPLGLSNQPQHF
>TRBV10-3|TRBJ2-7|.|TRBD2
TGTGCCATCAGTGAGTCTGGTTTGGGCGGGAGCTCCTACGAGCAGTACTTC
CAISESGLGGSSYEQYF
>TRBV9|TRBJ2-5|.|TRBD2
TGTGCCAGCAGCGCCGTAGCGGGGGGAGGGGAGACCCAGTACTTC
CASSAVAGGGETQYF
>TRBV2|TRBJ2-7|.|TRBD2
TGTGCCAGCAGGCCTTCTAGCGGGAGCTCCTACGAGCAGTACTTC
CASRPSSGSSYEQYF
>TRBV30|TRBJ1-2|.|.
TGTGCCTGGAAGGACAAAAACTATGGCTACACCTTC
CAWKDKNYGYTF
>TRBV5-4|TRBJ2-1|.|.
TGTGCCAGCAGCTTGGGGGGTTGGCGGGGGCCATACAATGAGCAGTTCTTC
CASSLGGWRGPYNEQFF
>TRBV30|TRBJ1-5|few|.
TGTGCCTGGACTCAGGGAGGGAATCAGCCCCAGCATTTT
CAWTQGGNQPQHF
>TRBV6-5|TRBJ2-2|.|TRBD2
TGTGCCAGCAGTTACGGAGCGGGAGGTGCCGGGGAGCTGTTTTTT
CASSYGAGGAGELFF
>TRBV19|TRBJ1-2|.|TRBD1
TGTGCCAGTAGTATCGGGACAGGAGGCTACACCTTC
CASSIGTGGYTF
>TRBV7-9|TRBJ1-6|.|.
TGTGCCAGCAGCCCTAACCTTGGGGGAAATTCACCCCTCCACTTT
CASSPNLGGNSPLHF
>TRBV10-3|TRBJ1-2|.|TRBD1
TGTGCCATCAGACAGGGGGCCTATGGCTACACCTTC
CAIRQGAYGYTF
>TRBV14|TRBJ2-3|.|TRBD2
TGTGCCAGCAGCCTAGCGGGAGGGCCAGATACGCAGTATTTT
CASSLAGGPDTQYF
>TRBV27|TRBJ2-1|.|TRBD2
TGTGCCAGCAGTCTCTCTAGCGGGGGAACAGTTGAGCAGTTCTTC
CASSLSSGGTVEQFF
>TRBV5-5|TRBJ2-1|.|.
TGTGCCAGCAGCTTGGGGGCGGGATACAATGAGCAGTTCTTC
CASSLGAGYNEQFF
>TRBV11-2|TRBJ2-2|once|.
TGTGCCAGCAGCCCCTTCGGGGAGCTGTTTTTT
CASSPFGELFF
>TRBV7-2|TRBJ2-1|.|TRBD1
TGTGCCAGCAGCTGGACAGGAGGCGAGCAGTTCTTC
CASSWTGGEQFF
>TRBV10-3|TRBJ2-7|.|.
TGTGCCATCGGTCCCCCCTCCTACGAGCAGTACTTC
CAIGPPSYEQYF
>TRBV13|TRBJ2-3|.|TRBD2
TGTGCCAGCAGCTCCTCGAGCGGGGGGACAGATACGCAGTATTTT
CASSSSSGGTDTQYF
>TRBV5-4|TRBJ2-7|few|.
TGTGCCAGCAGCCTAAATCGTCCAGGGCTCTCCTACGAGCAGTACTTC
CASSLNRPGLSYEQYF
>TRBV9|TRBJ2-1|.|TRBD1
TGTGCCAGCAGCGCCCGGGACAGGGGCGCGAGTGAGCAGTTCTTC
CASSARDRGASEQFF
>TRBV20-1|TRBJ2-5|few|.
TGCAGTGCTAGAGATGACGAGACCCAGTACTTC
CSARDDETQYF
>TRBV11-2|TRBJ2-7|.|.
TGTGCCAGCAGCCTATCAAGGGGTCTCCGCAGGGCCTCCTACGAGCAGTACTTC
CASSLSRGLRRASYEQYF
>TRBV9|TRBJ2-7|.|TRBD2
TGTGCCAGCAGCGTCCACGACGGGACTAGCGGGAGCTACGAGCAGTACTTC
CASSVHDGTSGSYEQYF
>TRBV5-4|TRBJ1-3|.|TRBD1
TGTGCCAGCAGCTTGCAGGGGGCGTCAGGAAACACCATATATTTT
CASSLQGASGNTIYF
>TRBV14|TRBJ2-1|.|.
TGTGCCAGCAGCCAGAGAGCGAGGAGGGGCAGGGGAGATGAGCAGTTCTTC
CASSQRARRGRGDEQFF